This TCR beta chain was sequenced during a study of T cells in localized non-small cell lung cancer. Overall study findings and caveats: Across samples, adjacent lung featured a median around 57 of the top 100 tumor clones. Tumor samples were not multi-region, leaving intratumor heterogeneity unexcluded.

About this clone itself: Its antigen is not identified.

V gave up 5 bases and J gave up 11 bases; unmatched junction bases: 10. The germline CDR1 and CDR2 sequences are SQVTM and ANQGSEA. This CDR3 spans 13 amino acids. TCRdb keeps only in-frame clones here, not all; method: immunoSEQ multiplex PCR. Found here are around 26,000 clones, over 75% of them singletons; the top ten hold approximately 9.5%. This rearrangement joins TRBV29-1 to TRBJ2-7; 12 bases are a match to TRBD1. The receptor's source is a man aged 35 to 69 with stage III squamous cell lung carcinoma. This material consisted of peripheral blood, taken before any cancer treatment. The CDR3 nucleotides read TGCAGCGTTACCGGGACAGGGGGCGTGGGGGAGTACTTC. Amino acid sequence: CSVTGTGGVGEYF.